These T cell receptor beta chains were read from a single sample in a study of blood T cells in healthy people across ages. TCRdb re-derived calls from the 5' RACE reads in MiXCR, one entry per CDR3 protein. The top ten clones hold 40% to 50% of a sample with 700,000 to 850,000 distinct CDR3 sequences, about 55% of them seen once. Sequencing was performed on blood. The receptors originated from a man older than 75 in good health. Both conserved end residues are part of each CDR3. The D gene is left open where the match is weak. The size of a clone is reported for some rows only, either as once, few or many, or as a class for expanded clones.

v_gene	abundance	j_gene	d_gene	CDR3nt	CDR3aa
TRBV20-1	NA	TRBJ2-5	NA	TGCAGTGCTAGTCTTCCTAGCGTTCCGGGCAATGAGCAGTACTTC	CSASLPSVPGNEQYF
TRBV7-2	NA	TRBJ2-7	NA	TGTGCCAGCAGCTTAGGGGCTCCGATCGTCCACGAGCAGTACTTC	CASSLGAPIVHEQYF
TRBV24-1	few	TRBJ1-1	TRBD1	TGTGCCACCAGTGCCGCGGGACAGGGTTCGAACACTGAAGCTTTCTTT	CATSAAGQGSNTEAFF
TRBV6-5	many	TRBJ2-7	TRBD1	TGTGCCAGCAGGCCCGGACAGGGTGGCGAGCAGTACTTC	CASRPGQGGEQYF
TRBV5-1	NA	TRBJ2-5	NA	TGCGCCAGCAGCACCCCCCCGCAGGAGACCCAGTACTTC	CASSTPPQETQYF
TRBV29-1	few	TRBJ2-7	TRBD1	TGCAGCGTTGAAGGGGGGACAGGGAGTAAGCAGTACTTC	CSVEGGTGSKQYF
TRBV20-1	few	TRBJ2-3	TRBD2	TGCAGTGTGCCACTAGCGGGAGTCGGGACAGATACGCAGTATTTT	CSVPLAGVGTDTQYF
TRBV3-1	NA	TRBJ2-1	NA	TGTGCCAGCAGCCCCCCTAGCGATGAGCAGTTCTTC	CASSPPSDEQFF
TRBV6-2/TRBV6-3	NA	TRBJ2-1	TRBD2	TGTGCCAGCACCGAAAATGCGGGAGCCTACAATGAGCAGTTCTTC	CASTENAGAYNEQFF
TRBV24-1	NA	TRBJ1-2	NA	TGTGCCACCAGTTCGGAGCGGGGCGGCTACACCTTC	CATSSERGGYTF
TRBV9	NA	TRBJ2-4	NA	TGTGCCAGCAGCGTAGGCGATTCACAGCCGAGGCAGTACTTC	CASSVGDSQPRQYF
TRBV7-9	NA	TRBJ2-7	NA	TGTGCCAGCAGCTTCAGACAGGACGCGGGGATTGAGCAGTACTTC	CASSFRQDAGIEQYF
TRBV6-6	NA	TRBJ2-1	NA	TGTGCCAGCAGTTACTCTCAGGGAAACTACAATGAGCAGTTCTTC	CASSYSQGNYNEQFF
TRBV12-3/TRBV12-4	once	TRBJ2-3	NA	TGTGCCAGCAGCAAAATAAACAGATACGCGTATTTT	CASSKINRYAYF
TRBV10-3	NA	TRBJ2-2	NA	TGTGCCATCACCCGGGGGTCCGGGGAGCTGTTTTTT	CAITRGSGELFF
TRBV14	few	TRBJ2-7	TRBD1	TGTGCCAGCAGCCAGGACAGGGGGAGAAGATACGAGCAGTACTTC	CASSQDRGRRYEQYF
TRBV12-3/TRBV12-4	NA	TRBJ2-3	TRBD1	TGTGCCTCAACAGGGGGCCAAAGATACGCGTATTTT	CASTGGQRYAYF
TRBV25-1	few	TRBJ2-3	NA	TGTGCCAGCAGTGACCTAATCCGGGCGCAGTATTTT	CASSDLIRAQYF
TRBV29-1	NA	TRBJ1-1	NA	TGCAGCGTTGGGAGGGTGAGGACTGAAGCTTTCTTT	CSVGRVRTEAFF
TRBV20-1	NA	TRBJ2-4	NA	TGCAGTGCCCGAGCTGGGGCAGGGGCCAAAAACATTCAGTACTTC	CSARAGAGAKNIQYF
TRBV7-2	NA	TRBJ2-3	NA	TGTACCAGCAGCCAAACTAGACCAGATACGCAGTATTTT	CTSSQTRPDTQYF
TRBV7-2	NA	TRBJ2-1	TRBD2	TGTGCCAGCAGCTCTAGGGCGACTAGCGGGAGCCCGGAGCAGTTCTTC	CASSSRATSGSPEQFF
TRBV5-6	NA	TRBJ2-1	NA	TGTGCCAGCAGCGACGGACCGTCCCAGCTCGATGAGCAGTTCTTC	CASSDGPSQLDEQFF
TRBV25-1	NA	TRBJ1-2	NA	TGTGCCAGCAGACCTGGGAGCAGTTACTATGGCTACACCTTC	CASRPGSSYYGYTF
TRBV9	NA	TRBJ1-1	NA	TGTGCCAGCAGCGAGGGGGTCACTGAAGCTTTCTTT	CASSEGVTEAFF
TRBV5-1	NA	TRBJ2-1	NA	TGCGCCAGCAGCTTGGCTAGCCAGGGCAGGTCCTACAATGAGCAGTTCTTC	CASSLASQGRSYNEQFF
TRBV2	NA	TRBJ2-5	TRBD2	TGTGCCAGCTATAGCGGGAGTAAGGAAGAGACCCAGTACTTC	CASYSGSKEETQYF
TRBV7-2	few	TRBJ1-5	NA	TGTGCCAGCAGCTACGAGCGGGATCAGCCCCAGCATTTT	CASSYERDQPQHF
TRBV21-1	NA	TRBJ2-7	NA	TGTGCCAGCAGCAAATCTGGAGGGGGCGGTTACGAGCAGTACTTC	CASSKSGGGGYEQYF
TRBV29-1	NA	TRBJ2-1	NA	TGCAGCGTTGACTCCGGGACCGATGAGCAGTTCTTC	CSVDSGTDEQFF
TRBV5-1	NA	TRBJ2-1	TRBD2	TGCGCCAGCAGCGTCACGACTAGCGGGGTATACAATGAGCAGTTCTTC	CASSVTTSGVYNEQFF
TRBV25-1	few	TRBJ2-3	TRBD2	TGTGCCAGCCGCACTAGCGGGATAACAGATACGCAGTATTTT	CASRTSGITDTQYF
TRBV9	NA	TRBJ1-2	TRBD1	TGTGCCAGCAGCACCGGACAGGGCCAGGGGTATGGCTACACCTTC	CASSTGQGQGYGYTF
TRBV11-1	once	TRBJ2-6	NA	TGTGCCAGCAGGAAAGACGGTCGGGCTGCTGGGGTCAACGTCCTGACTTTC	CASRKDGRAAGVNVLTF
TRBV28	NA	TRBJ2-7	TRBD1	TGTGCCAGCAGTCCGCCAGGGGGCTACTACGAGCAGTACTTC	CASSPPGGYYEQYF